This section outlines one T cell receptor (beta chain) sequence together with its context. Its specificity is unknown. Assay used: immunoSEQ multiplex PCR; TCRdb lists only in-frame clones, some missing. The sample includes around 1.5 million clones, 98% of them seen just once. Trimming shortened V by 4 bases and J by 2 bases, and 9 bases separated the two germline ends. Germline assignment: CDR1 SGHRS and CDR2 YFSETQ. This CDR3 contains 13 residues. This sample is drawn from a study of shared clonotypes between healthy human individuals. Across the whole study: Donors consisted of two women and three men between 18 and 49.

Study-level points and caveats: Relative to clonotypes present in all four donors, those not shared had lower generation probabilities. Between a handful of donors, naive CD4 clonotypes were shared at a level of approximately 5%.

CD4+ cells underwent separation, giving CD45RA+ naive and CD45RA-negative memory subsets. Sequences were obtained from naive CD4+ T cells sorted from blood. Subset meaning: CD45RA+ positively selected. V is TRBV5-1 and J is TRBJ2-5; no reliable D call. The TCR originated in a man under 40 in good health. The CDR3 coding sequence is TGCGCCAGCAGCCGCGCCAGGCAAGAGACCCAGTACTTC. Encoded protein: CASSRARQETQYF.